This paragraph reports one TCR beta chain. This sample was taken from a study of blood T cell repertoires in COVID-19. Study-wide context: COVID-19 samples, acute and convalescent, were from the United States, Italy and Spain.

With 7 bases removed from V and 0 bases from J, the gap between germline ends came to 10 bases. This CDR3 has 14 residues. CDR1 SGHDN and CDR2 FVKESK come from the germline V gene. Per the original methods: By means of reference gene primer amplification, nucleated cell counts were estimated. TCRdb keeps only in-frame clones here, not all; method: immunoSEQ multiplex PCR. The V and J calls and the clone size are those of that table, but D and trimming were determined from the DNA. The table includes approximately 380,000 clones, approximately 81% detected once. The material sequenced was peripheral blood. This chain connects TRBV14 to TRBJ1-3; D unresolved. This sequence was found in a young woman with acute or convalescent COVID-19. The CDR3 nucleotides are TGTGCCAGCACCCCGGGGAACTCTGGAAACACCATATATTTT. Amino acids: CASTPGNSGNTIYF.